This T cell receptor (beta chain) was found in a study of blood T cells in healthy people across ages. On the study more broadly: For every two T cells, template switching captured about one barcoded beta molecule. Study-level points and caveats: A greater number of naive CD4+ cells and higher diversity distinguished long-lived donors from aged donors. Unsorted PBMCs prevented conclusive naive versus antigen-experienced comparison.

Sample-barcoded 5' priming and a J-beta primer mix drove a second PCR of roughly 6 to 12 cycles. TCRdb fed the 5' RACE reads into MiXCR, producing one record per CDR3 protein. The sample has around 1,600,000 distinct CDR3 sequences, roughly 43% seen once; the top ten hold roughly 3.7%. This clonotype showed up just once. Antigen unknown. This receptor was taken from a woman between 18 and 29 years old in good health. The sequenced sample was blood.

The CDR3 is CASSEGLSYNEQFF. CDR3 in DNA: TGTGCCAGCAGCGAGGGACTATCCTACAATGAGCAGTTCTTC. The rearrangement uses TRBV7-9 and TRBJ2-1; 7 bases map to TRBD2. The V and J ends lost 5 bases and 1 base, in that order; junction bases with no gene match: 2. This CDR3 has 14 amino acids. Per the germline V gene, CDR1 is SEHNR and CDR2 is FQNEAQ (reference sequence).